These T cell receptor beta chains were read from a single sample in a study of blood T cell repertoires in COVID-19. Method: immunoSEQ multiplex PCR; TCRdb's copy keeps in-frame clones and lacks some. In the table there are fewer than 300,000 clones, 90% of which are singletons. The sample consisted of PBMCs or T cells enriched from blood (not recorded which). The receptors stem from a woman aged 30 to 39 who had recovered from COVID-19. Both conserved end residues are part of each CDR3. The order of the fields is D gene, V gene, clone size, J gene, CDR3 length, CDR3 DNA, CDR3 protein. A D gene is named only where the DNA matches it firmly. Clone size is not always given. Where it is, it says once, few, many or a class for expanded clones.

>NA|TRBV18|NA|TRBJ1-1|16
TGTGCCAGCTCACCACGTCAGGGCAACTCTAACACTGAAGCTTTCTTT
CASSPRQGNSNTEAFF
>TRBD1|TRBV5-1|once|TRBJ2-5|16
TGCGCCAGCAGCGCAGGACAGGGTCCTTACGTGGAGACCCAGTACTTC
CASSAGQGPYVETQYF
>TRBD1|TRBV7-6|NA|TRBJ1-1|19
TGTGCCAGCAGCTTAGAGTCGGCCGGGACAGGGGGATTTCACACTGAAGCTTTCTTT
CASSLESAGTGGFHTEAFF
>TRBD2|TRBV7-9|NA|TRBJ2-3|17
TGTGCCAGCAGCTCAGGAAGCGGGAGACACAGCACAGATACGCAGTATTTT
CASSSGSGRHSTDTQYF
>NA|TRBV9|NA|TRBJ1-4|15
TGTGCCAGCAGCCTTAACAGCGGTAGATATGAAAAACTGTTTTTT
CASSLNSGRYEKLFF
>NA|TRBV3-1/TRBV3-2|NA|TRBJ2-7|16
TGTGCCAGCAGCCGCTTAACTGGGCGGGGAACCTACGAGCAGTACTTC
CASSRLTGRGTYEQYF
>NA|TRBV6-2/TRBV6-3|NA|TRBJ2-7|13
TGTGCCAGCAGCCCGTCAGGGACCTACGAGCAGTACTTC
CASSPSGTYEQYF
>NA|TRBV28|NA|TRBJ2-3|13
TGTGCCAGCAGTGTTGGAGTTACAGATACGCAGTATTTT
CASSVGVTDTQYF
>NA|TRBV6-5|few|TRBJ2-3|14
TGTGCCAGCAGTCCCTTTTTCAGGACAGATACGCAGTATTTT
CASSPFFRTDTQYF
>NA|TRBV27|NA|TRBJ1-1|11
TGTGCCAGCAGCGAGGGTTCTGAAGCTTTCTTT
CASSEGSEAFF
>NA|TRBV19|NA|TRBJ2-7|13
TGTGCCAGTAGTGGGACAATAACCGGCGAGCAGTACTTC
CASSGTITGEQYF
>NA|TRBV5-1|NA|TRBJ1-1|14
TGCGCCAGCAGCTTGTATGGGGCGAACACTGAAGCTTTCTTT
CASSLYGANTEAFF
>TRBD1|TRBV7-8|once|TRBJ2-7|16
TGTGCCAGCAGCTTAGCGAGGGCAGGGGGCTCCTACGAGCAGTACTTC
CASSLARAGGSYEQYF
>TRBD1|TRBV7-2|few|TRBJ1-1|15
TGTGCCAGCAGCTTAGGAGGGGGTGACAGGGGGCATGCTTTCTTT
CASSLGGGDRGHAFF
>NA|TRBV7-2|NA|TRBJ2-7|14
TGTGCCAGCAGCTTAGTTTCGGGGGAGTACGAGCAGTACTTC
CASSLVSGEYEQYF
>NA|TRBV11-3|NA|TRBJ2-7|14
TGTGCCAGCAGCTCAAACAGGGAACCCTACGAGCAGTACTTC
CASSSNREPYEQYF
>NA|TRBV9|NA|TRBJ1-1|14
TGTGCCAGCAGCGGGAACAGGGTGAACACTGAAGCTTTCTTT
CASSGNRVNTEAFF
>TRBD1|TRBV7-8|NA|TRBJ1-1|14
TGTGCCAGCAGCCCCCGTGAGGGGGCCACTGAAGCTTTCTTT
CASSPREGATEAFF
>TRBD1|TRBV4-1|NA|TRBJ1-1|16
TGCGCCAGCAGCCAAATCGACAGGGGACAGAACACTGAAGCTTTCTTT
CASSQIDRGQNTEAFF
>NA|TRBV7-2|NA|TRBJ1-2|15
TGTGCCAGCAGCTCCTGGGCAGGAAAAATCCTCGGCTACACCTTC
CASSSWAGKILGYTF
>TRBD2|TRBV5-1|NA|TRBJ2-7|14
TGCGCCAGCAGCTTAGGCGGGAGGCTCTACGAGCAGTACTTC
CASSLGGRLYEQYF
>NA|TRBV28|NA|TRBJ1-2|15
TGTGCCAGCAGTGTCTCATCGGGAGAGGGCTATGGCTACACCTTC
CASSVSSGEGYGYTF
>TRBD1|TRBV7-2|NA|TRBJ1-4|16
TGTGCCAGCAGCCCAAGACAGGGGGCGATAGGTGAAAAACTGTTTTTT
CASSPRQGAIGEKLFF
>NA|TRBV4-3|NA|TRBJ2-5|15
TGCGCCAGCAGCCAATGGTGGGGGCTAGACGAGACCCAGTACTTC
CASSQWWGLDETQYF
>TRBD1|TRBV7-9|NA|TRBJ1-5|14
TGTGCCAGCAGCCTGGACAGGGGAAATCAGCCCCAGCATTTT
CASSLDRGNQPQHF
>NA|TRBV13|once|TRBJ2-7|16
TGTGCCAGCAGCGTACGTGGGGCAGGGGCAACCTACGAGCAGTACTTC
CASSVRGAGATYEQYF
>TRBD2|TRBV5-6|once|TRBJ2-2|17
TGTGCCAGCAGCTTGGCAAATGGACTAGCAGTTAAGGGGGAGCTGTTTTTT
CASSLANGLAVKGELFF
>TRBD2|TRBV27|NA|TRBJ2-5|15
TGTGCCAGCAGTTTTGAGGCTAGCGGGAGTAAGACCCAGTACTTC
CASSFEASGSKTQYF
>NA|TRBV11-3|NA|TRBJ2-2|13
TGTGCCAGCAGCTTAGATTATCCCGGGGAGCTGTTTTTT
CASSLDYPGELFF
>TRBD2|TRBV6-5|NA|TRBJ2-1|15
TGTGCCAGCATGCCAGCGGGAGGCTCCTACAATGAGCAGTTCTTC
CASMPAGGSYNEQFF
>NA|TRBV12-5|NA|TRBJ2-7|16
TGTGCTAGTGGTTCCATCGTCCGGGACTGCCCCTACGAGCAGTACTTC
CASGSIVRDCPYEQYF
>NA|TRBV24-1|NA|TRBJ2-2|14
TGTGCCACGAACGGCGGGGCGAACACCGGGGAGCTGTTTTTT
CATNGGANTGELFF
>NA|TRBV29-1|NA|TRBJ2-7|13
TGCAGCGTGCGCCCGGAGGGGTCGTACGAGCAGTACTTC
CSVRPEGSYEQYF
>NA|TRBV28|NA|TRBJ1-6|19
TGTGCCAGCAGTTTATACAGCTTTCCCTTAAGCTCCTATAATTCACCCCTCCACTTT
CASSLYSFPLSSYNSPLHF
>NA|TRBV28|few|TRBJ1-5|15
TGTGCCAGCAGTTACCGGACACATAGCAATCAGCCCCAGCATTTT
CASSYRTHSNQPQHF
>TRBD2|TRBV5-1|NA|TRBJ2-5|15
TGCGCCAGCAGGGGATCGGGAGGGCCCGGAGAGACCCAGTACTTC
CASRGSGGPGETQYF
>TRBD1|TRBV4-3|NA|TRBJ2-7|15
TGCGCCAGCAGCCGGAGACAGGGGGTATCCTACGAGCAGTACTTC
CASSRRQGVSYEQYF
>TRBD1|TRBV28|NA|TRBJ2-6|17
TGTGCCAGCAGTGAGGGACAGGGGGCAGGTGGGGCCAACGTCCTGACTTTC
CASSEGQGAGGANVLTF
>NA|TRBV18|NA|TRBJ1-1|14
TGTGCCAGCTCAAAACCTACCGGGGTAACTGAAGCTTTCTTT
CASSKPTGVTEAFF
>TRBD2|TRBV28|NA|TRBJ2-4|17
TGTGCCAGCAGTTTATGGACTAGCGGGAGGGGGGGAAACATTCAGTACTTC
CASSLWTSGRGGNIQYF
>TRBD1|TRBV30|NA|TRBJ2-3|15
TGTGCCTGGAGTCTAAGGGACAGTAAGACAGATACGCAGTATTTT
CAWSLRDSKTDTQYF
>NA|TRBV28|NA|TRBJ1-4|15
TGTGCCAGCAGTACTGTACAGGGTGGGGATGAAAAACTGTTTTTT
CASSTVQGGDEKLFF
>NA|TRBV18|NA|TRBJ1-3|16
TGTGCCAGCTCACCACCCCAGGGAATAGGTGGAAACACCATATATTTT
CASSPPQGIGGNTIYF